The 2 T cell receptor beta chains presented below share a single source sample, sequenced in a study of blood T cell repertoires in COVID-19. Profiled with immunoSEQ multiplex PCR; TCRdb holds only in-frame clones, not every one. The data hold 120,000 to 150,000 clones, with about 82% observed a single time. Material for sequencing was peripheral blood. The receptors shown here come from a woman in her forties with active or convalescent COVID-19.

The chain joins TRBV30 to TRBJ1-1; D gene ambiguous. Between the trimmed V and J ends, which lost 0 bases and 5 bases, there was a span of 13 bases. This CDR3 is 14 amino acids long. Germline CDR1 is GTSNPN and CDR2 is SVGIG (reference sequence). Here the CDR3 reads CAWSVLIGETEAFF. The CDR3 DNA follows: TGTGCCTGGAGTGTATTAATCGGGGAAACTGAAGCTTTCTTT.

The chain links TRBV7-8 to TRBJ2-7, with 10 bases that match TRBD2. This CDR3 has 15 residues. V shed 1 base and J 4 bases; nucleotides not matched to a gene: 4. The V gene's germline CDR1 is SGHVS and CDR2 FQNEAQ. The CDR3 DNA reads as TGTGCCAGCAGCTTAGACCTAGCGGGAGCTTACGAGCAGTACTTC. Its translation: CASSLDLAGAYEQYF.